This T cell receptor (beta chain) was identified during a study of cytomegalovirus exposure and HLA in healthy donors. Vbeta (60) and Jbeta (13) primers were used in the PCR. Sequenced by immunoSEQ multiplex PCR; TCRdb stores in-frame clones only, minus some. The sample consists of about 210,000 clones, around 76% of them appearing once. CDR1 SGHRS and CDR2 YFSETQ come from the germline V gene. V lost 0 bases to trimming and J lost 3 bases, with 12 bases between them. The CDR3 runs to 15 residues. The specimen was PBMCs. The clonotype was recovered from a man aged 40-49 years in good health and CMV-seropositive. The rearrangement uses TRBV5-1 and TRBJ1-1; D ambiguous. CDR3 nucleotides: TGCGCCAGCAGCTTGGTGGCGGCGGGGTACACTGAAGCTTTCTTT. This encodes CASSLVAAGYTEAFF.